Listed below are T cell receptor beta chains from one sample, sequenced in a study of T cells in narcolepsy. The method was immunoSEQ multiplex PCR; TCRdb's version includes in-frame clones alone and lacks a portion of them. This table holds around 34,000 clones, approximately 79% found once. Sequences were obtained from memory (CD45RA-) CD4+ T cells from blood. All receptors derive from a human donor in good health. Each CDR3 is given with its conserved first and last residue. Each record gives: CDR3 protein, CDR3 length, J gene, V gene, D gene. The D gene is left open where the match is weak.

CDR3aa: CASSWGRGSTEAFF; len: 14; j_gene: TRBJ1-1; v_gene: TRBV5-6; d_gene: NA
CDR3aa: CAISATADGEQFF; len: 13; j_gene: TRBJ2-1; v_gene: TRBV10-3; d_gene: NA
CDR3aa: CASSQDSRLGEQFF; len: 14; j_gene: TRBJ2-1; v_gene: TRBV4-2; d_gene: NA
CDR3aa: CAGSLVLGAEAFF; len: 13; j_gene: TRBJ1-1; v_gene: TRBV11-3; d_gene: NA
CDR3aa: CSVGRGGTDTQYF; len: 13; j_gene: TRBJ2-3; v_gene: TRBV29-1; d_gene: NA
CDR3aa: CASRQDSPGEKLFF; len: 14; j_gene: TRBJ1-4; v_gene: TRBV19; d_gene: NA
CDR3aa: CASSPQDRVKIGTQYF; len: 16; j_gene: TRBJ2-3; v_gene: TRBV7-6; d_gene: TRBD1
CDR3aa: CASEEVFVNTEAFF; len: 14; j_gene: TRBJ1-1; v_gene: TRBV6-1; d_gene: NA
CDR3aa: CASSLITTPNEQFF; len: 14; j_gene: TRBJ2-1; v_gene: TRBV5-4; d_gene: NA
CDR3aa: CASSSWDNYNEQFF; len: 14; j_gene: TRBJ2-1; v_gene: TRBV7-9; d_gene: NA
CDR3aa: CASRRAGDEKLFF; len: 13; j_gene: TRBJ1-4; v_gene: TRBV7-8; d_gene: NA
CDR3aa: CASSLGQGISHGYTF; len: 15; j_gene: TRBJ1-2; v_gene: TRBV5-1; d_gene: TRBD1
CDR3aa: CASSFSNFVRNIMNTEAFF; len: 19; j_gene: TRBJ1-1; v_gene: TRBV11-2; d_gene: NA
CDR3aa: CASRYSYEQYF; len: 11; j_gene: TRBJ2-7; v_gene: TRBV25-1; d_gene: NA
CDR3aa: CASSLGGLGNQPQHF; len: 15; j_gene: TRBJ1-5; v_gene: TRBV4-1; d_gene: NA
CDR3aa: CASSSRDFYTDTQYF; len: 15; j_gene: TRBJ2-3; v_gene: TRBV7-6; d_gene: NA
CDR3aa: CAWSRGPNQPQHF; len: 13; j_gene: TRBJ1-5; v_gene: TRBV30; d_gene: TRBD1
CDR3aa: CASSGTSGSPEQFF; len: 14; j_gene: TRBJ2-1; v_gene: TRBV19; d_gene: TRBD2
CDR3aa: CASSPPSEGTDTQYF; len: 15; j_gene: TRBJ2-3; v_gene: TRBV18; d_gene: NA
CDR3aa: CASSRTGPYEQYF; len: 13; j_gene: TRBJ2-7; v_gene: TRBV6-5; d_gene: TRBD1
CDR3aa: CASSLSKNWRATTANYGYTF; len: 20; j_gene: TRBJ1-2; v_gene: TRBV27; d_gene: NA
CDR3aa: CASSLPSGTSGLTEQFF; len: 17; j_gene: TRBJ2-1; v_gene: TRBV5-4; d_gene: TRBD2
CDR3aa: CASRSGGGSYEQYF; len: 14; j_gene: TRBJ2-7; v_gene: TRBV5-1; d_gene: TRBD2
CDR3aa: CASIRGLGETQYF; len: 13; j_gene: TRBJ2-5; v_gene: TRBV6-1; d_gene: NA
CDR3aa: CASGQTNTEAFF; len: 12; j_gene: TRBJ1-1; v_gene: TRBV7-8; d_gene: NA
CDR3aa: CARPQGGGYTF; len: 11; j_gene: TRBJ1-2; v_gene: TRBV19; d_gene: TRBD1
CDR3aa: CASSPNGGYEQYF; len: 13; j_gene: NA; v_gene: TRBV18; d_gene: NA
CDR3aa: CSVQIVLGDYGYTF; len: 14; j_gene: TRBJ1-2; v_gene: TRBV29-1; d_gene: NA
CDR3aa: CASRDPGRGQPQHF; len: 14; j_gene: TRBJ1-5; v_gene: TRBV19; d_gene: NA
CDR3aa: CASSSQGPYNEQFF; len: 14; j_gene: TRBJ2-1; v_gene: TRBV7-9; d_gene: NA
CDR3aa: CASSQTGLNTEAFF; len: 14; j_gene: TRBJ1-1; v_gene: TRBV6-5; d_gene: TRBD1
CDR3aa: CASSQEWLAPNEQFF; len: 15; j_gene: TRBJ2-1; v_gene: TRBV4-2; d_gene: NA
CDR3aa: CSAADRSGYTF; len: 11; j_gene: TRBJ1-2; v_gene: TRBV20-1; d_gene: TRBD1
CDR3aa: CASSSDRGVEQFF; len: 13; j_gene: TRBJ2-1; v_gene: TRBV7-7; d_gene: TRBD1
CDR3aa: CASSPNNEQFF; len: 11; j_gene: TRBJ2-1; v_gene: TRBV18; d_gene: NA
CDR3aa: CASSLPASYNEQFF; len: 14; j_gene: TRBJ2-1; v_gene: TRBV28; d_gene: NA
CDR3aa: CASRRDRAGYPGELFF; len: 16; j_gene: TRBJ2-2; v_gene: TRBV19; d_gene: TRBD1